This T cell receptor beta chain was identified in a study of beta chain features in type 1 diabetes. General study results and limits: TCRB CDR3s from Type 1 diabetes patients were moderately but significantly shorter in all four CD4+ subsets.

Reverse transcription of all isolated RNA meant that expressed TCRB transcripts were sequenced. Here immunoSEQ multiplex PCR was the method, and the copy in TCRdb shows in-frame clones only, minus some. The sample holds under 850,000 clones; under 15% are singletons and the top ten take 0.022%. The trim removed 4 bases at V and 5 bases at J, leaving 3 bases unmatched. Germline-derived CDR1 and CDR2 are SQVTM and ANQGSEA. The CDR3 runs 13 residues. This clone came up a few times. What it binds is unknown. The V call is TRBV29-1, the J call TRBJ2-1; the match to TRBD2 covers 9 bases. The sample taken for sequencing was naive CD4+ T cells from blood. This TCR was recovered from a man between 18 and 29 years old with type 1 diabetes. The DNA of the CDR3 is TGCAGCGTTGTTCCTAGCGGGGACAATGAGCAGTTCTTC. Translated: CSVVPSGDNEQFF.